Many counts were recorded for the clone carrying this T cell receptor beta chain. Antigen specificity is unknown. The data derive from a study of T cells in Graves' hyperthyroidism and ophthalmopathy. Regarding the study as a whole: Before onset, ophthalmopathy was predicted by the model a median about 6.2 months earlier. Blood also showed most of the thyroid clonotypes that were expanded above 0.001.

Over 18 months, lack of ophthalmopathy progression marked Graves' hyperthyroidism as stable. In patients aged 18 to 65, hyperthyroidism was newly diagnosed, with duration under 2 months. Amplified TCR beta CDR3 regions came from RNA transcripts. A first-round RT-PCR of the TCR CDR3 used the HTBI primer set. TCRdb passed the multiplex PCR reads through MiXCR, listing each CDR3 protein once. Among about 560,000 distinct CDR3 sequences listed, about a sixth were seen once. Trimming pared 5 bases from V and 0 bases from J, leaving 10 bases between. The CDR3 sequence is 14 residues long. The V call is TRBV12-3 or TRBV12-4, the J call TRBJ1-1; D not resolved. The source is a woman aged 18-29 years with Graves' hyperthyroidism. The sequenced sample was blood. The CDR3 nucleotides are TGTGCCAGCAGTGGGGTGGGTCTGAACACTGAAGCTTTCTTT. Translated: CASSGVGLNTEAFF.